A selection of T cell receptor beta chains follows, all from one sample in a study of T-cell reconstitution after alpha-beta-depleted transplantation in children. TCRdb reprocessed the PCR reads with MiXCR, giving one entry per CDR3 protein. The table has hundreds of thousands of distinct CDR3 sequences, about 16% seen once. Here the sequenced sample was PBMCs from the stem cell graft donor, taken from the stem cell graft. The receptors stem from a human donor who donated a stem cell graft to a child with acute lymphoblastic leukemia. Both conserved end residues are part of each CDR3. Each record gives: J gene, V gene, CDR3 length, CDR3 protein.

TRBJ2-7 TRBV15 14 CATSRVEQGGEQYF
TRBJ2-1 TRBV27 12 CASSQRRQEQFF
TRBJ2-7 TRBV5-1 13 CASSLAQDYEQYF
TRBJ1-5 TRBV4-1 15 CASSQAHGGSQPQHF
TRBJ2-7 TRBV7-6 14 CASSLPGYPYEQYF
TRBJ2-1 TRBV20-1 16 CSAVSEGQGIWDEQFF
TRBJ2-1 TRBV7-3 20 CASSLRVLGREGLQSNEQFF
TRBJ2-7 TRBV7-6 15 CASSLIRGLSYEQYF
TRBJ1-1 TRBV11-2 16 CASSLGYFVGITEAFF
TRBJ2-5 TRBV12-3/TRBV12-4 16 CASSSHLTGYMETQYF
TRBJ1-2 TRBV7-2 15 CASSLKRGPNYGYTF
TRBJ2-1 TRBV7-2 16 CASSFRGLGSYNEQFF
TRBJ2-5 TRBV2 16 CASSLTSASPWETQYF
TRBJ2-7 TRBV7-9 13 CASSLPGRGEQYF
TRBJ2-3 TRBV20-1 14 CSARDVQGVDTQYF
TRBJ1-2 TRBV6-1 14 CASRGPEDNYGYTF
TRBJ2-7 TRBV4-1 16 CASSQSRGGRTYEQYF
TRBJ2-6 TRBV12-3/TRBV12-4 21 CASSLVWGRDRGVSGANVLTF
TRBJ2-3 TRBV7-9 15 CASSSLGRSTDTQYF
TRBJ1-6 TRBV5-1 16 CASSLTTGTYNSPLHF
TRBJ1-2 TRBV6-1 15 CASSVTGKDIHGYTF
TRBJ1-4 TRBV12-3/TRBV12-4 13 CASSFRANEKLFF
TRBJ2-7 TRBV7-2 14 CASSLITSSYEQYF
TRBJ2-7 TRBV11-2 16 CASSTINWGRQYEQYF
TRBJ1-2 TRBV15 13 CATSPTGPYGYTF
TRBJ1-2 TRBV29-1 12 CSVVGLTGGYTF
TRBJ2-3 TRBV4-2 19 CASSQEGVLGEDLTDTQYF
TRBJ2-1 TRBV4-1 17 CASSQDVNLLAINEQFF
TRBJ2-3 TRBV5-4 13 CASSRPNTDTQYF
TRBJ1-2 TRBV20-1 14 CSASTWDRDYGYTF
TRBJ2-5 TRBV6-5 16 CASSYPGLAGQETQYF
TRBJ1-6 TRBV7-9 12 CASSLNYSPLHF
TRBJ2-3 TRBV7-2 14 CASSLDFRTDTQYF
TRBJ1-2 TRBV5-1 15 CASSLGQGGDYGYTF
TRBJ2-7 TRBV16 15 CASSQFGPSSYEQYF
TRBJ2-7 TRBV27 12 CASSTPAYEQYF
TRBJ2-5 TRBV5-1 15 CASSLLAGGLETQYF
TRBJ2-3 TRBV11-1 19 CASSSGLAGPSRQRDTQYF
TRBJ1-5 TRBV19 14 CASSIRTGLGPQHF
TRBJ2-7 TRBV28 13 CASRAGGVHEQYF
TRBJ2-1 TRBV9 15 CASSVAPPGDNEQFF
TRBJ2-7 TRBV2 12 CASSVSPYEQYF
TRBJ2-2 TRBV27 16 CASSFEDRANTGELFF